This T cell receptor (beta chain) was recorded in a study of blood T cell repertoires in COVID-19. Looking at the study overall: Sites in the United States, Italy and Spain provided acute and convalescent COVID-19 samples.

Germline V gene lookup returns CDR1 SEHNR and CDR2 FQNEAQ (reference sequence). Trimming stripped 5 bases from V and 1 base from J, with 17 bases between. The CDR3 runs to 16 residues. Per the original data handling: The authors estimated nucleated cell counts from reference gene primer amplification. Clones were sequenced by immunoSEQ multiplex PCR, and TCRdb holds only the in-frame ones, with some missing. V and J calls and clone size are those listed in that table; D and trimming were worked out from the DNA. The sample yields roughly 250,000 clones, about nine tenths seen once. The source material was peripheral blood. The chain combines TRBV7-9 with TRBJ1-1; possible D gene TRBD1, 6 bases. This clonotype was sampled from a woman aged 40 to 49 with acute or convalescent COVID-19. CDR3 region: CASSTDETGSNTEAFF. The CDR3 region has the DNA TGTGCCAGCAGCACGGACGAGACAGGCTCGAACACTGAAGCTTTCTTT.